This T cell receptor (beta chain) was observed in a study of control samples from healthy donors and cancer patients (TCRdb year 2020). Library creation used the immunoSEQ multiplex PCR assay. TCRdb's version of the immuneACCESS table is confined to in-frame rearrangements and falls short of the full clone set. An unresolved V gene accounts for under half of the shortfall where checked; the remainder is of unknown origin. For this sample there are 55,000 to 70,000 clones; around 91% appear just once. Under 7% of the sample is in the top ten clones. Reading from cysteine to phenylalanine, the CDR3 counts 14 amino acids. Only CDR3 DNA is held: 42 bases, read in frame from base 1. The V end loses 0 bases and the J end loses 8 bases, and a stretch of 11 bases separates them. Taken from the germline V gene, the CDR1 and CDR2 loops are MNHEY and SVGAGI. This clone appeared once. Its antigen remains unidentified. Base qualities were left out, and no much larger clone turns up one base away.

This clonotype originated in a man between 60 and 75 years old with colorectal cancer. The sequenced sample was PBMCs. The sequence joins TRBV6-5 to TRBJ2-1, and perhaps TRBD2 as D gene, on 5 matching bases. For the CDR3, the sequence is CASSYSGGVDEQFF. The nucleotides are TGTGCCAGCAGTTACTCAGGAGGAGTGGATGAGCAGTTCTTC.